Detailed here is one TCR beta chain. Its specificity is not known. The data belong to a study of T cell therapy after organ transplantation. Study observations and caveats: In nonresponders, large pretherapy expansions changed minimally after therapy.

Trimming took 6 bases from V and 3 from J, leaving 16 bases between them. The germline CDR1 and CDR2 sequences are SGHDT and YYEEEE. This CDR3 has 14 amino acids. Drug-resistant or recurrent cytomegalovirus affected these solid-organ transplant recipient patients. Sequencing used immunoSEQ multiplex PCR; TCRdb keeps in-frame clones, though not all of them. Here the sample spans 44,000 or so clones, about 95% being singletons. Material: CD8+ T cells from blood, obtained before autologous CMV-specific T cell therapy. This receptor was identified in a human patient who had received a solid organ transplant and had CMV disease. This chain links TRBV5-6 with TRBJ2-7, with D maybe TRBD2 (5 bases). CDR3 amino acids: CASTEEAEDYEQYF. DNA of the CDR3: TGTGCCAGCACCGAGGAGGCAGAAGACTACGAGCAGTACTTC.